The clone carrying this TCR beta chain has ten or more counts. The antigen is unknown. The CDR3 is 14 amino acids. The V gene's germline CDR1 is MGHRA and CDR2 YSYEKL. V lost 1 base, J lost 4 bases, and 8 bases lay in between. The sample originates from a study of T cells in Graves' hyperthyroidism and ophthalmopathy. Study-wide results and limits: Stable hyperthyroidism was separated from ophthalmopathy by a model based on 13 V-J features.

The source material, RNA transcripts, was used to amplify TCR beta CDR3 regions. During a first-round RT-PCR of the TCR CDR3, the HTBI primer set was used. TCRdb re-called the multiplex PCR reads through MiXCR, storing one row per CDR3 protein. The sample records 350,000 to 450,000 distinct CDR3 sequences, roughly a sixth being singletons. The study enrolled patients aged 18 to 65 with newly diagnosed hyperthyroidism of under 2 months' duration. Every diagnosis used clinical symptoms, serum thyroxine and TRAb, thyroid ultrasound and orbital computed tomography. The rearrangement uses TRBV4-1 and TRBJ1-5, with D unclear. The sequencing input was blood. The source is a woman aged 30 to 39 with Graves' hyperthyroidism that later progressed to Graves' ophthalmopathy. The CDR3 is CASSQGVLNQPQHF. As DNA, the CDR3 is TGCGCCAGCAGCCAAGGGGTGCTAAATCAGCCCCAGCATTTT.